This TCR beta chain originates from a study of CXCR3-negative and CXCR3-positive naive CD8 T cells. The CDR3 spans 14 residues. The V gene's germline CDR1 is SEHNR and CDR2 FQNEAQ (reference sequence). Definition of naive CD8+ T cells rested on a CD45RO-CCR7+CD27+CD95- profile. The authors prepared UMI-labeled TRB cDNA libraries by 5' RACE. TCRdb re-called the 5' RACE reads and gives one entry per CDR3 protein, without DNA. Found here are more than 45,000 distinct CDR3 sequences; the top ten clones hold 0.42%. The sample comprised naive CXCR3- CD8+ T cells from blood. Noted subset: CD45RO-CCR7+CD27+CD95- naive CD8+ T cells lacking CXCR3 (TNR3-). The chain joins TRBV7-9 to TRBJ2-1; TCRdb indicates TRBD1, and absent DNA this call remains unverified. The clonotype was recovered from a human donor in good health. Some clones in this sample may be carry-over from other donors' samples. The CDR3 is CASSLVTGYNEQFF.